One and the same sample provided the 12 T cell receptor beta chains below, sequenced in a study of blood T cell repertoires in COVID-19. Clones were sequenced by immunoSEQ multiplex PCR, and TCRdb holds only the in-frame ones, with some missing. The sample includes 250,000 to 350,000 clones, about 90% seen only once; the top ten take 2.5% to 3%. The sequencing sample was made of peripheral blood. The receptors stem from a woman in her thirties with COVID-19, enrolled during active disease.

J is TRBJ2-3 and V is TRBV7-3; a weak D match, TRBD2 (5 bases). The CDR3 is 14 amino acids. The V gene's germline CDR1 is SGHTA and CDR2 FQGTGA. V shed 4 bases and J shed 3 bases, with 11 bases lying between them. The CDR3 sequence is CASSSEGSTDTQYF. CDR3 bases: TGTGCCAGCAGCTCTGAGGGATCAACAGATACGCAGTATTTT. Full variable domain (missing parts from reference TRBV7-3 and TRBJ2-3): GAGVSQTPSNKVTEKGKYVELRCDPISGHTALYWYRQSLGQGPEFLIYFQGTGAADDSGLPNDRFFAVRPEGSVSTLKIQRTERGDSAVYLCASSSEGSTDTQYFGPGTRLTVL.

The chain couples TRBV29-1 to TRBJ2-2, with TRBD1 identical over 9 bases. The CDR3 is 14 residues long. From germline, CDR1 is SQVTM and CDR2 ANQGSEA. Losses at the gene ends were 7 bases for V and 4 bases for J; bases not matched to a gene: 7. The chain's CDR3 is CSAAGTGSTGELFF. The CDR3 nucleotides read TGCAGCGCTGCCGGGACAGGGTCCACCGGGGAGCTGTTTTTT.

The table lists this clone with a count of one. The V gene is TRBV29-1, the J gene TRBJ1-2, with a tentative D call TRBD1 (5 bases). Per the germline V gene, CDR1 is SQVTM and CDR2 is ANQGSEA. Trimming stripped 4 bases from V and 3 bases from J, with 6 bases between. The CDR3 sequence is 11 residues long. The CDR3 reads CSVARDYGYTF. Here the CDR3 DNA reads TGCAGCGTTGCCAGGGACTATGGCTACACCTTC.

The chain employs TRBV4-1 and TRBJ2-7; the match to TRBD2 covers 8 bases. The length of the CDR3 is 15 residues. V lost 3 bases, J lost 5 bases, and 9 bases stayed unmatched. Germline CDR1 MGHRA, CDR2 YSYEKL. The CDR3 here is CASSQGAGEIDEQYF. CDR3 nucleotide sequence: TGCGCCAGCAGCCAGGGAGCGGGAGAGATAGACGAGCAGTACTTC.

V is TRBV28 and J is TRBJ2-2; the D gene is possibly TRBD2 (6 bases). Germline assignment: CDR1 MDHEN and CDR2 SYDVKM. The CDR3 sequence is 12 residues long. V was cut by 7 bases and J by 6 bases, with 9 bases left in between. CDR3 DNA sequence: TGTGCCAGCATAGGGAGGCCCGGGGAGCTGTTTTTT. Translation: CASIGRPGELFF.

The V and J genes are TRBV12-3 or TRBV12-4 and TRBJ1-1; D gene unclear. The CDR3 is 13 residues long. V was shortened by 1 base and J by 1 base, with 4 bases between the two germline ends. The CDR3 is CASSLEQNTEAFF. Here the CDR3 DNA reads TGTGCCAGCAGTTTAGAACAGAACACTGAAGCTTTCTTT.

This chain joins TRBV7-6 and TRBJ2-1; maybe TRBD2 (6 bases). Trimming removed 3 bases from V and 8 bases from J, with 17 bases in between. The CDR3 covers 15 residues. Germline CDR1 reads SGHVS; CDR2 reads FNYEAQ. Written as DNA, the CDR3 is TGTGCCAGCAGCTTCGGGGGAGACGGTACGGATGAGCAGTTCTTC. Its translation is CASSFGGDGTDEQFF.

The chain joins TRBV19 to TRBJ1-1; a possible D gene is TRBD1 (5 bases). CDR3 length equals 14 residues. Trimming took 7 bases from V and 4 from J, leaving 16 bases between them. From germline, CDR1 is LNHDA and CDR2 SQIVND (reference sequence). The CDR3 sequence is CASTIRVERTEAFF. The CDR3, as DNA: TGTGCCAGTACCATCAGGGTAGAGCGCACTGAAGCTTTCTTT.

CDR3 bases: TGTGCCTGGAGTGTGTGGCAGGGCGGCTATGGCTACACCTTC. It yields the protein CAWSVWQGGYGYTF. The chain joins TRBV30 to TRBJ1-2, with a tentative D call TRBD1 (5 bases). V gave up 0 bases and J gave up 4 bases, with 12 bases separating them. CDR1 GTSNPN and CDR2 SVGIG come from the germline V gene (reference sequence). The CDR3 has 14 amino acids.

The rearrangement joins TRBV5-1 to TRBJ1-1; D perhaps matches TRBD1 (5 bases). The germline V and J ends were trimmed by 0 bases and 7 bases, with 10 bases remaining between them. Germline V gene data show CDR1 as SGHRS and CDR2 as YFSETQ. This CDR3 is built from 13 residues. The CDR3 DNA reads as TGCGCCAGCAGCTTGGCAGGGTTGGGTGAAGCTTTCTTT. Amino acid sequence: CASSLAGLGEAFF. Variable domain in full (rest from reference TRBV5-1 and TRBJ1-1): KAGVTQTPRYLIKTRGQQVTLSCSPISGHRSVSWYQQTPGQGLQFLFEYFSETQRNKGNFPGRFSGRQFSNSRSEMNVSTLELGDSALYLCASSLAGLGEAFFGQGTRLTVV.

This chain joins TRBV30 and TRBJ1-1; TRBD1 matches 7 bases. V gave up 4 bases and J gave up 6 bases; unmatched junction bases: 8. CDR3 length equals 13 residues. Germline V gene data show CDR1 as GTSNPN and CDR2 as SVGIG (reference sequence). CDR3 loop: CAWNRQGRSEAFF. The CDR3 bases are TGTGCCTGGAATAGACAGGGTCGCTCTGAAGCTTTCTTT.

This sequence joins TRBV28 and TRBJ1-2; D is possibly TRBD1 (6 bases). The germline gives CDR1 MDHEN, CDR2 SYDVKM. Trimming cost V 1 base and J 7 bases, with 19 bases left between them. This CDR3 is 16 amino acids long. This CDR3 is CASSLSGGEFSGGYTF. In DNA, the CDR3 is TGTGCCAGCAGTTTATCGGGGGGCGAGTTCAGCGGTGGCTACACCTTC.